This entry lists 30 T cell receptor gamma chains sequenced from one sample in a study of human gamma delta and Vdelta1 T cells listed by TCRdb under 2018. The library was made by PCR. The sequencer listed for this sample is Illumina MiSeq. With CATT, TCRdb called clones again from the public reads; duplicate DNA rows were later joined. For this sample the table gives some 2,900 gamma-chain clones, of which around 5.2% were detected only once. The ten largest clones capture less than 15% of the sample. What was sequenced was naive CD27+ Vdelta1 gamma-delta T cells from blood. These receptors were collected from a human donor in good health.

In regard to this clone: Translating the DNA gives a protein that differs from the TCRdb entry at residue 8; the protein shown here is that DNA translation. The chain recombines TRGV2 with TRGJP2. Trimming at V came to 0 bases and at J to 1 base, leaving 5 bases not matched to a gene. The CDR3 sequence is 16 residues long. Germline loops: CDR1 EGSNGY, CDR2 YDSYNSKV. For the CDR3, the DNA is TGTGCCACCTGGGACGGGCTTCCTAGTAGTGATTGGATCAAGACGTTT. Translation gives CATWDGLPSSDWIKTF.

The J gene is TRGJ1 or TRGJ2, the V gene TRGV8. Here the J gene came from matching the DNA to germline, since TCRdb omits it. This CDR3 has 16 residues. Trimming at V came to 5 bases and at J to 3 bases, leaving 16 bases not matched to a gene. Germline V CDR1 and CDR2: VENAVY, YDSYNSRV. The CDR3 nucleotides read TGTGCCACCTGGGCCCACCGAGGGAGGACTTATTATAAGAAACTCTTT. This sequence encodes CATWAHRGRTYYKKLF.

In its sample, this clone is medium-sized (0.01 to 0.1%). The sample carries other DNA sequences with the same CDR3. The chain combines TRGV5 with TRGJ1 or TRGJ2. V lost 0 bases to trimming and J lost 6 bases; unmatched junction nucleotides: 5. Germline V lookup: CDR1 VINAFY, CDR2 YDVSNSKD. The CDR3 loop spans 13 amino acids. The CDR3 reads CATWDRPSYKKLF. Written as DNA, the CDR3 is TGTGCCACCTGGGACAGGCCGTCTTATAAGAAACTCTTT.

The rearrangement links TRGV3 to TRGJ1 or TRGJ2. TCRdb leaves out the J gene; it was filled in here by matching the DNA to germline. The CDR3 runs 15 residues. Germline CDR1 and CDR2: VTNTFY and YDVSTARD (reference sequence). The V segment lost 0 bases and the J segment 6 bases; nucleotides outside the gene matches: 11. CDR3 in amino acids: CATWDRPRSAYKKLF. DNA for the CDR3: TGTGCCACCTGGGACAGGCCAAGATCAGCTTATAAGAAACTCTTT.

Regarding this clone: This DNA translates differently at residue 10 from the TCRdb protein, which is that of a much larger clone; a read error is likely, and the protein shown is the DNA's own translation. The V gene is TRGV5, the J gene TRGJ1 or TRGJ2. Germline V gene data show CDR1 as VINAFY and CDR2 as YDVSNSKD. This CDR3 has 11 amino acids. For the CDR3, the DNA is TGTGCCACCTGGGACAGGTATAAGAAAATCTTT. Its translation: CATWDRYKKIF.

There are a few counts of this clone. The junction does not match germline at one end; this may be a read error. The chain recombines TRGV3 with TRGJ1 or TRGJ2. The CDR3 is 14 amino acids. Germline CDR1 VTNTFY, CDR2 YDVSTARD (reference sequence). Here the CDR3 reads CTTWDRPRLYKKLF. DNA of the CDR3: TGTACCACCTGGGACAGGCCTCGGCTATATAAGAAACTCTTT.

This clone was counted a few times. It may be a read error: a sequence one base away is much more abundant. This rearrangement joins TRGV5 to TRGJP2. In germline, CDR1 is VINAFY, CDR2 YDVSNSKD. The CDR3 sequence is 15 residues long. The CDR3 loop reads CATWDRRSSDWIKTF. The CDR3 region has the DNA TGTGCCACCTGGGACAGGCGTAGTAGTGATTGGATTAAGACGTTT.

This clone was seen a handful of times. J is TRGJ1 or TRGJ2 and V is TRGV3. TCRdb lists no J gene, so it was determined here by aligning the DNA to germline. The CDR3 extends over 12 amino acids. CDR1 and CDR2 from the germline V gene are VTNTFY and YDVSTARD (reference sequence). The junction had 6 bases not matched to a gene; V was cut back by 1 base and J by 9 bases. CDR3 nucleotide sequence: TGTGCCACCTGGGACAGTATAGCTAAGAAACTCTTT. This translates into CATWDSIAKKLF.

Worth noting for this clone: TCRdb attributes to this sequence the protein of a much larger clone, which differs from the DNA translation at residue 8; a read error is likely, and the protein displayed is translated from the DNA. Additional DNA sequences in this sample encode the identical CDR3. The J gene is TRGJ1 or TRGJ2, the V gene TRGV2. The CDR3 totals 14 residues. Germline V gives CDR1 EGSNGY, CDR2 YDSYNSKV. The V segment lost 1 base and the J segment 2 bases; nucleotides outside the gene matches: 5. The CDR3 bases are TGTGCCACCTGGGACGGTCCGGATTATTATAAGAAACTCTTT. This codes for CATWDGPDYYKKLF.

This clone has a handful of counts. The chain carries TRGV3 and TRGJ1 or TRGJ2. The CDR3 has 15 residues. V was pared by 0 bases and J by 0 bases, with 5 bases of the junction left unmatched. The germline gives CDR1 VTNTFY, CDR2 YDVSTARD (reference sequence). The DNA of the CDR3 is TGTGCCACCTGGGACAGGCCACCGAATTATTATAAGAAACTCTTT. Translation gives CATWDRPPNYYKKLF.

This clone was recorded a few times. The TCRdb protein, from a much larger clone, departs from this DNA's translation at residue 8, likely by read error; the protein shown derives from the DNA. The chain carries TRGV3 and TRGJ1 or TRGJ2. Germline trimming cut 0 bases from V and 11 bases from J; bases unmatched to any gene: 4. CDR1 and CDR2 from the germline V gene are VTNTFY and YDVSTARD (reference sequence). This CDR3 comprises 11 residues. DNA for the CDR3: TGTGCCACCTGGGACAGGCATGAGAAACTCTTT. Translation gives CATWDRHEKLF.

Only a few counts were recorded for this clone. A read error likely explains why the TCRdb protein, taken from a much larger clone, differs from this DNA's translation at residue 6; the protein shown is translated from the DNA. Additional DNA sequences in this sample encode the identical CDR3. The chain employs TRGV8 and TRGJ1 or TRGJ2. CDR1 is VENAVY and CDR2 is YDSYNSRV in the germline V gene. Trimming took 1 base from V and 1 from J; bases not matched to a gene: 1. The CDR3 runs to 13 residues. CDR3 sequence: CATWDSNYYKKLF. The CDR3 DNA follows: TGTGCCACCTGGGATAGTAATTATTATAAGAAACTCTTT.

By share, this clone counts as medium-sized. The sample has other DNA sequences that encode this CDR3 too. This chain uses TRGV5 with TRGJ1 or TRGJ2. The CDR3 consists of 13 residues. V lost 0 bases, J lost 7 bases, and 6 bases stayed unmatched. CDR1 is VINAFY, CDR2 YDVSNSKD, per germline. CDR3 sequence reads: CATWDRRRYKKLF. The CDR3 nucleotides are TGTGCCACCTGGGACAGGAGGAGGTATAAGAAACTCTTT.

The sample holds a few counts of this clone. The chain has TRGV5 and TRGJ1 or TRGJ2. The CDR3 runs 23 residues. Losses at the gene ends were 0 bases for V and 2 bases for J; bases not matched to a gene: 31. The germline gives CDR1 VINAFY, CDR2 YDVSNSKD. For the CDR3, the DNA is TGTGCCACCTGGGACAGGCGGACAACCTTTCTGACGGGAAATACCAGAGATTATTATAAGAAACTCTTT. Protein: CATWDRRTTFLTGNTRDYYKKLF.

By sample share, this clone is medium-sized. The V and J genes are TRGV9 and TRGJ1 or TRGJ2. Germline assignment: CDR1 GITISATS and CDR2 ISYDGTV (reference sequence). After removal of 2 bases from V and 2 bases from J, the junction contained 6 bases not matched to a gene. The CDR3 covers 14 residues. CDR3 protein: CALWEASYYYKKLF. The CDR3 DNA sequence: TGTGCCTTGTGGGAGGCCTCCTATTATTATAAGAAACTCTTT.

For this clone: This clone may be a read error of a much larger clone one base away. The rearrangement joins TRGV2 to TRGJ1 or TRGJ2. The CDR3 is 13 amino acids. CDR1 is EGSNGY and CDR2 is YDSYNSKV in the germline V gene. The CDR3 DNA follows: TGTGCCACCTGGGACCGGCTCTATTATAAGAAGCTCTTT. Translating gives CATWDRLYYKKLF.

This clone was seen more than once but under ten times. The V call is TRGV3, the J call TRGJ1 or TRGJ2. CDR3 length: 13 residues. Trimming cost V 8 bases and J 7 bases; bases outside gene matches: 14. CDR1 VTNTFY and CDR2 YDVSTARD come from the germline V gene (reference sequence). The CDR3 region is CATFDMQKYKKLF. The CDR3 DNA is TGTGCCACCTTTGACATGCAGAAATATAAGAAACTCTTT.

This clone showed up just a few times. The protein TCRdb lists belongs to a much larger clone and differs from this DNA's translation at residue 6, which points to a read error; the protein shown is made from the DNA. The chain employs TRGV2 and TRGJ1 or TRGJ2. The J gene, missing from TCRdb, was assigned here through DNA to germline matching. The V gene end was trimmed by 3 bases and the J gene end by 0 bases; junction bases not matched to a gene: 5. There are 14 residues in the CDR3. Germline CDR1 is EGSNGY and CDR2 is YDSYNSKV. This CDR3 reads CATWDPSNYYKKLF. DNA of the CDR3: TGTGCCACCTGGGACCCATCGAATTATTATAAGAAACTCTTT.

For this clone: A much larger clone lies a single base off, so this may be a read error. This CDR3 is also generated by other DNA sequences in the sample. The genes are TRGV9 and TRGJ1 or TRGJ2. CDR1 and CDR2 (germline): GITISATS, ISYDGTV (reference sequence). This CDR3 has 12 amino acids. Here the CDR3 DNA reads TGTGCCTTGGGGGAGGTGCATTGTAAGAAACTCTTT. Its protein is CALGEVHCKKLF.

Note on this clone: A much larger clone is a single base away; this may be a read error. This sample includes further DNA sequences coding for the same CDR3. The V call is TRGV3, the J call TRGJ1 or TRGJ2. J was trimmed by 2 bases and V by 4 bases; bases with no gene match: 8. CDR3 length: 14 residues. CDR1 and CDR2 (germline): VTNTFY, YDVSTARD (reference sequence). In DNA, the CDR3 is TGTGCCACCTGGGATAGGCGGCATTATTATAAGAAACTCTTT. It translates to CATWDRRHYYKKLF.

In its sample, this clone is medium-sized. J is TRGJ1 or TRGJ2 and V is TRGV3. V shed 5 bases and J 2 bases; nucleotides not matched to a gene: 12. Germline lookup yields CDR1 VTNTFY and CDR2 YDVSTARD (reference sequence). The CDR3 loop spans 15 amino acids. The CDR3 spells CATWGSNYYYYKKLF. CDR3 DNA sequence: TGTGCCACCTGGGGGTCCAACTATTATTATTATAAGAAACTCTTT.

In its sample, this clone was seen a few times. The rearrangement joins TRGV2 to TRGJ1 or TRGJ2. The J gene, left out of TCRdb, was set here by checking the DNA against germline. There are 13 residues in the CDR3. With 3 bases clipped from V and 10 bases from J, the junction kept 12 bases outside the gene matches. Germline CDR1 and CDR2: EGSNGY and YDSYNSKV. The CDR3 loop is CATWDRRRAKKLF. For the CDR3, the DNA is TGTGCCACCTGGGACAGGCGCAGGGCCAAGAAACTCTTT.

This clone has only a few counts. This chain connects TRGV9 to TRGJP2. The trim removed 7 bases at V and 1 base at J, leaving 3 bases unmatched. Germline V gene lookup returns CDR1 GITISATS and CDR2 ISYDGTV (reference sequence). This CDR3 is 13 amino acids long. The CDR3 DNA reads as TGTGCCTTGTGTATTAGTAGTGATTGGATCAAGACGTTT. Translating gives CALCISSDWIKTF.

The chain links TRGV3 to TRGJ1 or TRGJ2. The V gene end was trimmed by 12 bases and the J gene end by 9 bases; junction bases not matched to a gene: 14. The germline CDR1 and CDR2 sequences are VTNTFY and YDVSTARD (reference sequence). This CDR3 comprises 11 residues. Here the CDR3 reads CAFWEFPKKLF. The CDR3 coding sequence is TGTGCCTTCTGGGAGTTCCCTAAGAAACTCTTT.

The genes are TRGV8 and TRGJ1 or TRGJ2. Germline values: CDR1 VENAVY, CDR2 YDSYNSRV. The CDR3 has 13 amino acids. With 3 bases clipped from V and 0 bases from J, the junction kept 2 bases outside the gene matches. CDR3 sequence (DNA): TGTGCCACCTGGGATGAGAATTATTATAAGAAACTCTTT. It is translated as CATWDENYYKKLF.

This clone has more than one count but fewer than ten. The protein in TCRdb stems from a much larger clone and differs at residue 7 from this DNA's translation, likely a read error; here the protein is translated from the DNA. The chain uses TRGV2 and TRGJ1 or TRGJ2. This CDR3 has 13 amino acids. J gave up 8 bases and V 1 base, and 8 bases lay outside the gene matches. The V gene's germline CDR1 is EGSNGY and CDR2 YDSYNSKV. CDR3 sequence reads: CATWDGVCDKKLF. The DNA of the CDR3 is TGTGCCACCTGGGACGGTGTCTGCGATAAGAAACTCTTT.

By sample fraction, this clone is medium-sized. The chain is built from TRGV5 and TRGJP2. V lost 4 bases and J lost 10; bases outside the gene matches: 6. Germline CDR1 and CDR2: VINAFY and YDVSNSKD. This CDR3 contains 12 residues. CDR3 in amino acids: CATWEGGWIKTF. CDR3 nucleotide sequence: TGTGCCACCTGGGAAGGAGGTTGGATCAAGACGTTT.

In this sample, this clone turned up a few times. The TCRdb protein, from a much larger clone, departs from this DNA's translation at residue 9, likely by read error; the protein shown derives from the DNA. The chain couples TRGV9 to TRGJ1 or TRGJ2. CDR3 length: 12 amino acids. CDR1 and CDR2 from the germline V gene are GITISATS and ISYDGTV (reference sequence). Written as DNA, the CDR3 is TGTGCCTTGGAGGTTAATTATTATAGGAAACTCTTT. Protein product: CALEVNYYRKLF.

Only a few counts were recorded for this clone. The protein recorded in TCRdb matches a much larger clone and deviates from this DNA's translation at residue 4, suggesting a read error; the protein here is obtained by translating the DNA. The chain uses TRGV5 and TRGJ1 or TRGJ2. Germline V gene sequence: CDR1 VINAFY, CDR2 YDVSNSKD. This CDR3 is built from 11 residues. The CDR3 DNA sequence: TGTGCCACCGGGGACAGGTATTGGAAACTCTTT. It encodes CATGDRYWKLF.

This clone rates as medium-sized (0.01 to 0.1%). V and J are TRGV3 and TRGJ1 or TRGJ2. V was pared by 0 bases and J by 9 bases, with 2 bases of the junction left unmatched. The length of the CDR3 is 11 residues. CDR1 is VTNTFY, CDR2 YDVSTARD, per germline (reference sequence). This chain's CDR3 is CATWDRLKKLF. For the CDR3, the DNA is TGTGCCACCTGGGACAGGCTTAAGAAACTCTTT.